These T cell receptor beta chains were read from a single sample in a study of shared clonotypes between healthy human individuals. The method was immunoSEQ multiplex PCR; TCRdb's version includes in-frame clones alone and lacks a portion of them. Found here are 550,000 to 750,000 clones, roughly nine tenths of them singletons; the top ten hold roughly 22%. Sequences were obtained from naive CD8+ T cells sorted from blood. All receptors come from a young man in good health. The CDR3 runs from the conserved cysteine through the conserved F or W. D genes are given only for firm matches. Clone size is given for some rows only: seen once, a few or many times, or a class if the clone is expanded.

J gene | V gene | D gene | clone size | CDR3 DNA | CDR3 protein
TRBJ1-1 | TRBV11-3 | TRBD1 | NA | TGTGCCAGCAGCGTACAGGGGTCTGAAGCTTTCTTT | CASSVQGSEAFF
TRBJ1-1 | TRBV5-4 | NA | once | TGTGCCAGCAGCGCCGACACTGAAGCTTTCTTT | CASSADTEAFF
TRBJ1-1 | TRBV6-5 | TRBD1 | NA | TGTGCCAGCACCCATCAGGGGGCGGGGAGCACTGAAGCTTTCTTT | CASTHQGAGSTEAFF
TRBJ2-7 | TRBV2 | NA | NA | TGTGCCAGCAGTGAATTCGCGACTTCTGGCGAGCAGTACTTC | CASSEFATSGEQYF
TRBJ2-2 | TRBV7-2 | NA | NA | TGTGCCAGCACCCTCCCAGAGGGGCGAAACACCGGGGAGCTGTTTTTT | CASTLPEGRNTGELFF
TRBJ1-4 | TRBV30 | NA | NA | TGTGCCTGGAGTGGCTGGTTGGAATCAGGAAAACTGTTTTTT | CAWSGWLESGKLFF
TRBJ2-1 | TRBV27 | TRBD2 | NA | TGTGCCAGCAGTTTGGATAGCGGGAACTGGGATGAGCAGTTCTTC | CASSLDSGNWDEQFF
TRBJ1-2 | TRBV6-4 | NA | NA | TGTGCCAGCAGTGACTCGGAATACAGTGGCTACACCTTC | CASSDSEYSGYTF
TRBJ2-7 | TRBV19 | TRBD1 | NA | TGTGCCAGTAGCAACTACCCGGGACAGGGGCCCTACGAGCAGTACTTC | CASSNYPGQGPYEQYF
TRBJ1-1 | TRBV10-3 | NA | many | TGTGCCATCAGAGGGAACACTGAAGCTTTCTTT | CAIRGNTEAFF
TRBJ2-2 | TRBV19 | TRBD2 | NA | TGTGCCAGTAGTATGGGGTGGGGACTAGTTACCGGGGAGCTGTTTTTT | CASSMGWGLVTGELFF
TRBJ2-1 | TRBV7-9 | TRBD1 | NA | TGTGCCAGCAGCTTAGCCGGGACAGGGAACAATGAGCAGTTCTTC | CASSLAGTGNNEQFF
TRBJ2-3 | TRBV18 | NA | NA | TGTGCCAGCTCACCACCCAGGGTGGTAGATACGCAGTATTTT | CASSPPRVVDTQYF
TRBJ2-7 | TRBV27 | NA | NA | TGTGCCAGCAGTCCAACAGGGTGGAGCTCCTACGAGCAGTACTTC | CASSPTGWSSYEQYF
TRBJ2-7 | TRBV30 | TRBD1 | NA | TGTGCCTGGGGACAGGCCTACGAGCAGTACTTC | CAWGQAYEQYF
TRBJ2-7 | TRBV27 | NA | NA | TGTGCCAGCAGTTTATACCCCTCCGGGGCCGCTGACGAGCAGTACTTC | CASSLYPSGAADEQYF
TRBJ2-3 | TRBV2 | TRBD2 | NA | TGTGCCAGAGAAATAGGGTCTAGCGGTAGCACAGATACGCAGTATTTT | CAREIGSSGSTDTQYF
TRBJ2-3 | TRBV4-1 | TRBD1 | NA | TGCGCCAGCAGCCGAGGGGACAGAGCCACAGATACGCAGTATTTT | CASSRGDRATDTQYF
TRBJ2-3 | TRBV5-6 | NA | few | TGTGCCAGCAGCTGGATTCAGGGTTACACAGATACGCAGTATTTT | CASSWIQGYTDTQYF
TRBJ1-4 | TRBV27 | TRBD1 | NA | TGTGCCAGCAGTTTAACCGGGACAGGCCATAATGAAAAACTGTTTTTT | CASSLTGTGHNEKLFF
TRBJ1-2 | TRBV5-4 | NA | NA | TGTGCCAGCAGTATAACAGGGATCACCTATGGCTACACCTTC | CASSITGITYGYTF
TRBJ2-2 | TRBV27 | TRBD2 | NA | TGTGCCAGCAGTTTGACTAGCGGGAGGGCCCTCGGCACCGGGGAGCTGTTTTTT | CASSLTSGRALGTGELFF
TRBJ2-7 | TRBV5-1 | NA | NA | TGCGCCAGCAGCTCGCACTATACAGGGAACGAGCAGTACTTC | CASSSHYTGNEQYF
TRBJ2-7 | TRBV29-1 | TRBD2 | NA | TGCAGCGTTGGGCTAGCGGAGATCTACGAGCAGTACTTC | CSVGLAEIYEQYF
TRBJ2-4 | TRBV7-6 | TRBD2 | NA | TGTGCCAGCAGCTTAGTGCCGTCGTTTTCTTTACGGGAGGCGTCAGATAACATTCAGTACTTC | CASSLVPSFSLREASDNIQYF
TRBJ2-1 | TRBV6-4 | NA | NA | TGTGCCAGCAGCGGGAGCTCCTACAATGAGCAGTTCTTC | CASSGSSYNEQFF
TRBJ2-7 | TRBV7-6 | NA | NA | TGTGCCAGCAGCCCCACCCCGGGACGGGCCTACGAGCAGTACTTC | CASSPTPGRAYEQYF
TRBJ2-6 | TRBV27 | NA | NA | TGTGCCAGCAGTTCGATCTACAGGGAATCTGGGGCCAACGTCCTGACTTTC | CASSSIYRESGANVLTF
TRBJ1-5 | TRBV14 | NA | NA | TGTGCCAGCGGTCACAGGAGCAACAATCAGCCCCAGCATTTT | CASGHRSNNQPQHF
TRBJ2-2 | TRBV6-5 | NA | once | TGTGCCAGCAGTTACGTGTCCATGGGGACCGGGGAGCTGTTTTTT | CASSYVSMGTGELFF